This T cell receptor (beta chain) came from a study of shared clonotypes between healthy human individuals (dated by TCRdb to 2018 to 2020). Background on the whole study: The cohort comprised a couple of women and a few men aged 18 to 49 years. For each donor, three plates each were used for CD4 naive and CD4 memory, two plates were used for CD8 naive, and one plate was used for CD8 memory. Blood TCR repertoires of roughly five healthy adults were deeply sequenced to estimate repertoire size and the extent of clonotype sharing between individuals. Libraries were prepared and TCR repertoires were sequenced by different laboratories using diverse techniques, in order to increase sequencing depth and limit assay-specific biases. Leukapheresis yielded between about 0.8 and 9.5 billion PBMCs per donor. Results the study describes overall, beyond this receptor: Based on pairwise subsampling, the degree of clonotype sharing among donors was expected to be affected by sequencing depth. Around 5.4% of naive CD4, more than 3% of naive CD8, approximately 2.2% of memory CD4, and around 0.4% of memory CD8 clonotypes were shared across several donors. Because the study included only a small number of donors, the genetic and exposure-history diversity represented was limited. Sampling was limited to blood, and TCR repertoires in tissue likely differ from TCR repertoires in blood. Even with the large sequencing depth, rarefaction of the sorted-subset datasets indicated that sequencing was incomplete. Larger estimated clonotype richness was generally found for naive subsets than for memory subsets. Compared with non-shared clonotypes, the clonotypes found in all four sorted-subset donors had higher generation probabilities.

Donors were healthy HIV-negative adults with no recently reported acute infections or vaccinations. All donors were Caucasian adults living in Nashville, Tennessee, USA. CD4+ T cells were enriched by magnetic negative selection; naive cells were then positively selected on CD45RA, and the negative fraction formed the memory subset. Blood was collected by leukapheresis, and PBMCs were isolated by Ficoll-Histopaque density gradient centrifugation and then cryopreserved in liquid nitrogen vapor phase. Analytical flow cytometry was used to check the purity and quantity of every magnetically sorted T cell population. Genomic DNA was isolated from every sorted fraction and measured by UV absorbance on a Nanodrop 2000c. Using the deep immunoSEQ assay, TCR CDR3 regions were amplified from genomic DNA by multiplex PCR. Extracted genomic DNA from each cell subset was spread evenly across all wells of several immunoSEQ 96-well plates, with each plate serving as a replicate. For sorted subsets, each replicate PCR was loaded with around 200 ng genomic DNA, equivalent to about 30,000 T cell genomes. The purified libraries were quantified using a Qubit 3.0 fluorometer, sized with a Bioanalyzer 2100, and then quantified again using the KAPA Library Quantification kit. Each immunoSEQ 96-well plate was sequenced on its own single-read 150-cycle Illumina NextSeq 550 flow cell. In the paper's pipeline: The immunoSEQ output contained only junctional sequences without quality scores, so filtering could not match that applied to full-length reads. To assign V/J genes and CDR3, sequences were annotated against IMGT germline references using PyIR, a Python wrapper for IgBLAST v1.9. Reads with weak V/J assignments (E-value above 1e-6), missing CDR3, stop codons, out-of-frame junctions, or ambiguous translated residues were removed. V3J clonotypes were defined as sequences sharing an identical inferred V gene, J gene, and CDR3 amino acid sequence. Percentage overlap between repertoires was calculated by dividing the number of shared unique clonotypes by the size of the smaller repertoire. RTK rarefaction, the Chao1 estimator, and Recon v2.1 estimates of unobserved clonotypes were used to assess repertoire richness. For all TCRbeta clonotypes obtained by the gDNA method from a handful of donors, generation probabilities were computed with OLGA. Held by TCRdb, this immuneACCESS table contains in-frame sequences only and omits some clones. Under half of the omission traces to an unresolved V gene where checked; the cause of the rest is unknown. Clone size and the V and J calls come from that table; the DNA yielded D and trimming. Counted in this sample were a few million clones; approximately 94% of them appeared once. Of the sample, over 0.12% is held by the ten largest clones.

The CDR3 sequence holds 16 residues, the cysteine and phenylalanine included. Left in the record is the CDR3 DNA by itself, 48 bases read in frame from the first base. The germline V gene (reference sequence) sets CDR1 to LNHDA and CDR2 to SQIVND. V and J lose 6 bases and 0 bases, and a span of 15 bases separates them. Comment on this clone: This receptor's antigen is unknown. The sample holds no much larger clone one base away, and base qualities are not on file. Other DNA sequences in this specimen translate into the identical CDR3.

This receptor was identified in a man in his late teens or twenties in good health. The chain is encoded by TRBV19 joined to TRBJ1-5; TRBD1 could be the D gene, as 5 bases match. The sequencing sample was made of naive CD4+ T cells sorted from blood. The cell subset or site tag for this specimen amounts to: CD45RA+ positively selected. The DNA sequence follows: TGTGCCAGTAGCCCGTTGCGGGGGACTAGCAATCAGCCCCAGCATTTT. The translation is CASSPLRGTSNQPQHF.